The sequence of this T cell receptor (beta chain) was determined in a study of blood T cell repertoires in COVID-19. About the research overall: Sites in the United States, Italy and Spain provided acute and convalescent COVID-19 samples. Sources were T cells, B-cell-depleted T cells, or PBMCs; the material itself was cDNA or gDNA.

Germline V gives CDR1 MDHEN, CDR2 SYDVKM. V lost 7 bases, J lost 4 bases, and 22 bases lay in between. The CDR3 is 16 amino acids. Study processing details: Estimates of nucleated cell counts were drawn from the amplification of reference gene primers. Sequencing was performed with immunoSEQ multiplex PCR; in TCRdb, only in-frame clones are kept and a portion is missing. Clone size and the V and J calls come from that table; the DNA yielded D and trimming. The table includes around 140,000 clones, roughly 84% detected once. The gene calls are TRBV28 and TRBJ1-1, with D possibly matching TRBD1 (5 bases). This TCR was recovered from a woman between 55 and 75 years old with acute or convalescent COVID-19. Sequencing was carried out using peripheral blood. This CDR3 reads CASTVGRATGGTEAFF. DNA of the CDR3: TGTGCCAGCACGGTGGGCAGGGCCACAGGCGGCACTGAAGCTTTCTTT.